Given below is one T cell receptor beta chain in context. Its antigen is not identified. The sample comes from a study of cytomegalovirus exposure and HLA in healthy donors. Study-wide points: A later analysis showed HLA-associated TCR beta chains outstripping equally common others in clonal expansion.

CDR1 SGHVT and CDR2 SQSDAQ come from the germline V gene. V lost 3 bases, J lost 2 bases, and 14 bases lay in between. The CDR3 has 16 amino acids. PCR was performed using 60 Vbeta and 13 Jbeta primers. Some clones are missing from TCRdb's copy, which holds only in-frame ones; the method was immunoSEQ multiplex PCR. The repertoire shows around 76,000 clones; the top ten hold about 0.83%. Donors were ostensibly healthy at sampling, although undocumented immune exposures were probable. Sequenced sample: PBMCs. V gene TRBV7-4 combines with J gene TRBJ1-5; tentative D call: TRBD1 (5 bases). The origin of this receptor is a boy under 18 in good health and CMV-seronegative. The CDR3 DNA reads as TGTGCCAGCAGCTTCCCAGGGCGGGGACGCAATCAGCCCCAGCATTTT. Translating it yields CASSFPGRGRNQPQHF.